Shown below are 10 T cell receptor beta chains from a single sample sequenced in a study of shared T cell receptors in the human thymus. Measured with immunoSEQ multiplex PCR; TCRdb has only the in-frame clones, and not every one. The sample has roughly 710,000 clones; 70% to 90% are singletons. The data also belong to a second study, concerning human thymus T cells.

Sequenced input: thymocytes. The receptors derive from a girl under three years old with a congenital heart defect.

The chain joins TRBV7-3 to TRBJ1-6; no firm D call. Looked up from germline, CDR1 is SGHTA and CDR2 is FQGTGA. The CDR3 has 14 residues. Trimming pared 5 bases from V and 7 bases from J, leaving 12 bases between. The CDR3 reads CASSPTGSNSPLHF. The CDR3 DNA sequence: TGTGCCAGCAGCCCGACGGGGTCCAATTCACCCCTCCACTTT.

The chain carries TRBV9 and TRBJ2-6, with TRBD1 matching 8 bases. CDR1 is SGDLS and CDR2 is YYNGEE in the germline V gene. J gave up 4 bases and V 4 bases, and 7 bases lay outside the gene matches. The CDR3 is 16 residues long. In nucleotides, the CDR3 is TGTGCCAGCAGCCCATCAGGGGGCGCCGGGGCCAACGTCCTGACTTTC. Its protein is CASSPSGGAGANVLTF.

The rearrangement joins TRBV27 to TRBJ1-2; 7 positions match TRBD1. The CDR3 length is 15 residues. Trimming at V came to 5 bases and at J to 4 bases, leaving 10 bases not matched to a gene. The germline CDR1 and CDR2 sequences are MNHEY and SMNVEV (reference sequence). CDR3 in amino acids: CASSPGQAPLYGYTF. As DNA, the CDR3 is TGTGCCAGCAGTCCCGGACAGGCTCCACTCTATGGCTACACCTTC.

The CDR3 spells CASSVEPIHREGEEKLFF. The DNA of the CDR3 is TGTGCCAGCAGCGTAGAACCGATTCACAGGGAAGGGGAGGAAAAACTGTTTTTT. The chain combines TRBV7-6 with TRBJ1-4, with D possibly matching TRBD1 (6 bases). Germline CDR1 and CDR2: SGHVS and FNYEAQ. CDR3 size: 18 residues. V lost 5 bases and J lost 8, with 27 bases in between.

This rearrangement joins TRBV4-2 to TRBJ2-3, with TRBD2 matching over 11 bases. The CDR3 is 17 residues long. J gave up 1 base and V 4 bases, and 7 bases lay outside the gene matches. Per germline, CDR1 LGHNA and CDR2 YNFKEQ. The CDR3: CASSRGPGLAGTDTQYF. CDR3 sequence (DNA): TGTGCCAGCAGCCGCGGCCCGGGACTAGCGGGCACAGATACGCAGTATTTT.

Turning to this clone: The germline gene is not matched at one end of the junction; a read error may be the cause. The chain carries TRBV6-1 and TRBJ1-2; TRBD1 matches at 7 bases. The CDR3 sequence is 13 residues long. Germline V lookup: CDR1 MNHNS, CDR2 SASEGT. The CDR3: CASSVRDSQNSYF. In DNA form, the CDR3 reads TGTGCCAGCAGTGTCCGGGACAGCCAAAATTCATACTTC.

The chain has TRBV5-1 and TRBJ2-5; a weak D match, TRBD1 (5 bases). Germline CDR1 and CDR2: SGHRS and YFSETQ. The V end was cut by 1 base, the J end by 4 bases, with 29 bases between. This CDR3 contains 20 residues. As DNA, the CDR3 is TGCGCCAGCAGCTTGTCCCCGGCAAGGGGCTCGACCTTGGATTCAGAGACCCAGTACTTC. The encoded protein is CASSLSPARGSTLDSETQYF.

CDR3 bases: TGTGCCAGCAGCTTAGGGGCAGGGACAGGGGAAGAAATTGAGCAGTTCTTC. Its translation: CASSLGAGTGEEIEQFF. J is TRBJ2-1 and V is TRBV7-2; 10 bases map to TRBD1. V dropped 1 base and J dropped 9; count of bases not matched to a gene: 12. This CDR3 region has 17 residues. Germline V lookup: CDR1 SGHTA, CDR2 FQGNSA.

This clone was seen only a few times. This rearrangement joins TRBV7-9 to TRBJ2-5; TRBD2 is a possible D gene (6 bases). From germline, CDR1 is SEHNR and CDR2 FQNEAQ (reference sequence). V gave up 2 bases and J gave up 2 bases, with 15 bases separating them. The CDR3 is made up of 16 amino acids. The CDR3 DNA is TGTGCCAGCAGCTTAAGTTCAGGACTACCTCAAGAGACCCAGTACTTC. Translating it yields CASSLSSGLPQETQYF.

The chain employs TRBV28 and TRBJ2-1, with a weak D call TRBD2 (6 bases). CDR3 size: 12 residues. Germline V gene data show CDR1 as MDHEN and CDR2 as SYDVKM. The germline V and J ends were trimmed by 3 bases and 15 bases, with 15 bases remaining between them. The CDR3 sequence is CASSFVGTPRFF. The CDR3 nucleotides read TGTGCCAGCAGTTTTGTTGGGACTCCACGGTTCTTC.